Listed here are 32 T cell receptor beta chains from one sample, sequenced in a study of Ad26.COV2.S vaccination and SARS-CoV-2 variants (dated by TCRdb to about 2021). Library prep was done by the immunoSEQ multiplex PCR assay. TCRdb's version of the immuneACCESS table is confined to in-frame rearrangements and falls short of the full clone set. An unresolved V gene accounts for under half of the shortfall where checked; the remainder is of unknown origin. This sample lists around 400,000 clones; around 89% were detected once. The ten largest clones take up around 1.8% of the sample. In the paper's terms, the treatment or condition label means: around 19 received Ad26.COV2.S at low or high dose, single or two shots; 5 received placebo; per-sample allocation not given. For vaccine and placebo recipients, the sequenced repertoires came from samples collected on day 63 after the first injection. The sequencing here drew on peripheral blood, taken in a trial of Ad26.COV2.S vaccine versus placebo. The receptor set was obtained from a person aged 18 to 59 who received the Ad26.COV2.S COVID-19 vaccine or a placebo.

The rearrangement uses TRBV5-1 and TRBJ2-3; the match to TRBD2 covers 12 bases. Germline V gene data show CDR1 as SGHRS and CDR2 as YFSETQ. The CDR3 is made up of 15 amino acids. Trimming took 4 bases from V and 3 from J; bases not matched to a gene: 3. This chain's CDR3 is CASSPGTSGTDTQYF. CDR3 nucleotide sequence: TGCGCCAGCAGCCCAGGGACTAGCGGGACAGATACGCAGTATTTT.

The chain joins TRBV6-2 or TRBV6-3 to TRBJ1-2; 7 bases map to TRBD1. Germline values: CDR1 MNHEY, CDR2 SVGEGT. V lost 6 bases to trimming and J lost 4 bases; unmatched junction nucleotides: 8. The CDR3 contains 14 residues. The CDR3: CASSLRTGLYGYTF. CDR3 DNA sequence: TGTGCCAGCAGCCTGCGGACAGGCCTCTATGGCTACACCTTC.

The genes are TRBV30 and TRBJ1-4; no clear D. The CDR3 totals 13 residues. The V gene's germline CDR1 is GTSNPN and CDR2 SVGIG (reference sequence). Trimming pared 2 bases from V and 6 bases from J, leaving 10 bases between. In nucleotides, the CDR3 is TGTGCCTGGAGTTGGGGAAAGGATGAAAAACTGTTTTTT. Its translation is CAWSWGKDEKLFF.

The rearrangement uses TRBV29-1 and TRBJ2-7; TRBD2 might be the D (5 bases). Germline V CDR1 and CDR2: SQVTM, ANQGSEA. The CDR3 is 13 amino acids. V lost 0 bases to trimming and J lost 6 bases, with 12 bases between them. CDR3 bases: TGCAGCGTTGAAGATCGGAGGACCGGCGAGCAGTACTTC. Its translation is CSVEDRRTGEQYF.

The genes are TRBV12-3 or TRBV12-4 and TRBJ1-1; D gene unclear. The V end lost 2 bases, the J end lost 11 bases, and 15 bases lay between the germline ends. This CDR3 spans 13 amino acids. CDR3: CASSLRSESTAFF. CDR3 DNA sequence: TGTGCCAGCAGTTTAAGGTCGGAAAGTACGGCTTTCTTT.

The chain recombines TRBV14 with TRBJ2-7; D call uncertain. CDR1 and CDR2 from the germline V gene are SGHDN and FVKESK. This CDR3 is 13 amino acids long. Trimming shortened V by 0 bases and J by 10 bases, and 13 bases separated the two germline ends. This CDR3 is CASSQDVVASQYF. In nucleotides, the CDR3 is TGTGCCAGCAGCCAAGATGTGGTAGCCAGCCAGTACTTC.

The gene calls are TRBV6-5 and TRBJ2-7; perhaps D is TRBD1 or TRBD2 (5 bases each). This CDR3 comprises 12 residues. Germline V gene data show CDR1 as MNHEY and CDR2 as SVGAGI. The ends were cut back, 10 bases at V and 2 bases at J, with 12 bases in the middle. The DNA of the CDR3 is TGTGCCACCAAAAGAGGGGCCTACGAGCAGTACTTC. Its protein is CATKRGAYEQYF.

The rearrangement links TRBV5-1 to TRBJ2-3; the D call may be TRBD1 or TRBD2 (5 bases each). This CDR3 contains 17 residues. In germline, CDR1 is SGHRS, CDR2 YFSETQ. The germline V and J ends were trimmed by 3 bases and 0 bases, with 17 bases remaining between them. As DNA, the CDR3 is TGCGCCAGCAGCTCCCAGGGCGCGGAGGCTAGCACAGATACGCAGTATTTT. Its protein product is CASSSQGAEASTDTQYF.

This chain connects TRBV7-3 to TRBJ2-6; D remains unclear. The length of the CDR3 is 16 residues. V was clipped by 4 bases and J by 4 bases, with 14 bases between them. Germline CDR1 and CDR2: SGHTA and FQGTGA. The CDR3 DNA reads TGTGCCAGCAGCTCCGCAGTGGGGTACGGGGCCAACGTCCTGACTTTC. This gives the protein CASSSAVGYGANVLTF.

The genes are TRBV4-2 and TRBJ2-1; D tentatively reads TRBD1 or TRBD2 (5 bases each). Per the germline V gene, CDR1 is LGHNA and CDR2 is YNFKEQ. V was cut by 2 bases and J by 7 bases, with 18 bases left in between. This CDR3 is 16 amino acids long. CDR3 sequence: CASSQLPGPGRNEQFF. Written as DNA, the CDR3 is TGTGCCAGCAGCCAACTCCCGGGACCGGGGAGAAATGAGCAGTTCTTC.

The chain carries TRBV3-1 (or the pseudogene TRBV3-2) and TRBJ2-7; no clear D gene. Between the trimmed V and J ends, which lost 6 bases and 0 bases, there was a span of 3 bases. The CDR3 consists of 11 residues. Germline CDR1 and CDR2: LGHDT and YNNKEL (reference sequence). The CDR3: CASSLSYEQYF. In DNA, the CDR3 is TGTGCCAGCAGTCTCTCCTACGAGCAGTACTTC.

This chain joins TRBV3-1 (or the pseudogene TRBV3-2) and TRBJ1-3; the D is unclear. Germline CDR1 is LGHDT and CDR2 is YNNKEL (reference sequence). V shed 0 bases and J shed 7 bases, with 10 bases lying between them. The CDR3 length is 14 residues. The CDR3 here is CASSQDTSRNTIYF. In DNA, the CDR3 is TGTGCCAGCAGCCAAGATACGTCCAGGAACACCATATATTTT.

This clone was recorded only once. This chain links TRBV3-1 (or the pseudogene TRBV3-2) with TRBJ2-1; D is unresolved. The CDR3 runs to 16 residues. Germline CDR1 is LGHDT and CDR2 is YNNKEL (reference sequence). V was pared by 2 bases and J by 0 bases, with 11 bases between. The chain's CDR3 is CASSQRSLVSYNEQFF. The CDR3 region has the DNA TGTGCCAGCAGCCAACGTTCCCTAGTCTCCTACAATGAGCAGTTCTTC.

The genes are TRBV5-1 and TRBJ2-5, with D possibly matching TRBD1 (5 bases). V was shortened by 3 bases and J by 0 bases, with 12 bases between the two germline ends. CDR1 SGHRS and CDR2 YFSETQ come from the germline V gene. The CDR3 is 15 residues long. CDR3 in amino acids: CASSSPQGYQETQYF. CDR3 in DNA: TGCGCCAGCAGCTCACCCCAGGGTTACCAAGAGACCCAGTACTTC.

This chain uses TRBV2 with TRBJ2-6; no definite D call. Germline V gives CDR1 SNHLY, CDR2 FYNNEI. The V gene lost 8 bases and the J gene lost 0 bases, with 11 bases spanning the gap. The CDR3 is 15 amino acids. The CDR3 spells CASQDVSSGANVLTF. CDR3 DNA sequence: TGTGCCAGCCAGGACGTTAGCTCTGGGGCCAACGTCCTGACTTTC.

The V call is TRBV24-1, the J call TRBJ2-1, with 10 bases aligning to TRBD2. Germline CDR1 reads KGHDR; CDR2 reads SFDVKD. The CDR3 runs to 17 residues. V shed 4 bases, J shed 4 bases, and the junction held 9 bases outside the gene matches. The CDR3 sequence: CATSDDRTSGQYNEQFF. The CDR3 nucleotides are TGTGCCACCAGTGACGATCGGACTAGCGGACAATACAATGAGCAGTTCTTC.

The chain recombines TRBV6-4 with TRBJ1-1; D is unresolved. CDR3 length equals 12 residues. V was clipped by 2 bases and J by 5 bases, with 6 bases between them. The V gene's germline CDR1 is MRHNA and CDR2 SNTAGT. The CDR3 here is CASSDGITEAFF. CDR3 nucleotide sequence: TGTGCCAGCAGTGACGGTATTACTGAAGCTTTCTTT.

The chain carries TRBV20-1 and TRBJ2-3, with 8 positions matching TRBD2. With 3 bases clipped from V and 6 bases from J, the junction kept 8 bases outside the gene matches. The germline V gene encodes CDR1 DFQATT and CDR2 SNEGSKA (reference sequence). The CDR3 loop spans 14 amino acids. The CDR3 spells CSASRVAGIDTQYF. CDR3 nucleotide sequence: TGCAGTGCTAGTCGGGTAGCGGGAATTGATACGCAGTATTTT.

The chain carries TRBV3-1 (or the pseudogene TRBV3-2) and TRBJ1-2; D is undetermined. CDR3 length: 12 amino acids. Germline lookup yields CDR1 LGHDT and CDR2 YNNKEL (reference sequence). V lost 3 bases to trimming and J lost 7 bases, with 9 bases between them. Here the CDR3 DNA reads TGTGCCAGCAGCCAGGCGGGGTCTGGCTACACCTTC. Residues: CASSQAGSGYTF.

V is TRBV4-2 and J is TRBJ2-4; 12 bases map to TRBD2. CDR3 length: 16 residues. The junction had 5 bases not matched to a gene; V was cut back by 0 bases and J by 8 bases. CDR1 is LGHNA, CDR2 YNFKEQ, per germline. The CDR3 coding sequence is TGTGCCAGCAGCCAAGATCCGACTAGCGGGAGCGACATTCAGTACTTC. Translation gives CASSQDPTSGSDIQYF.

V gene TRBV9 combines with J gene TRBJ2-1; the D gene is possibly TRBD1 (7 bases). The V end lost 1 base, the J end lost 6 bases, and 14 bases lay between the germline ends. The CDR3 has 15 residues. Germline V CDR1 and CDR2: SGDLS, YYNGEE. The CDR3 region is CASSVTPQGGNEQFF. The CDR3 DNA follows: TGTGCCAGCAGCGTAACTCCCCAGGGGGGCAATGAGCAGTTCTTC.

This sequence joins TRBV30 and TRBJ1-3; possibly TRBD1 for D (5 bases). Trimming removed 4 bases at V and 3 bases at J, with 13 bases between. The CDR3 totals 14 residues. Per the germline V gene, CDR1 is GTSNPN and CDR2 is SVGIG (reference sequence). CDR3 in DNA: TGTGCCTGGACCCCGGGGGGAAGTGGAAACACCATATATTTT. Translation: CAWTPGGSGNTIYF.

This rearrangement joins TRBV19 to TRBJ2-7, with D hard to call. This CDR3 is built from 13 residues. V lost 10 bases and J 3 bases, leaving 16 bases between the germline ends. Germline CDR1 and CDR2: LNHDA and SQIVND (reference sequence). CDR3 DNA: TGTGCCACCTCAATTGACTCGGACTACGAGCAGTACTTC. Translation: CATSIDSDYEQYF.

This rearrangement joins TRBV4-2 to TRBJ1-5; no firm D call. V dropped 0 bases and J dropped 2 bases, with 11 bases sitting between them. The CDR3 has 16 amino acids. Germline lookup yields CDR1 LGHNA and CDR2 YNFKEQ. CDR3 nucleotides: TGTGCCAGCAGCCAAGATACGGCGGGTGGCAATCAGCCCCAGCATTTT. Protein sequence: CASSQDTAGGNQPQHF.

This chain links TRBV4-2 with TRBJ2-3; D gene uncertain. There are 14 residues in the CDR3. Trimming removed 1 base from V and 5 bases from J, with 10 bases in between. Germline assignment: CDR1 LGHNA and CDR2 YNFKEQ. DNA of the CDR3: TGTGCCAGCAGCCAAGTGGGTTCGAAAGATACGCAGTATTTT. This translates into CASSQVGSKDTQYF.

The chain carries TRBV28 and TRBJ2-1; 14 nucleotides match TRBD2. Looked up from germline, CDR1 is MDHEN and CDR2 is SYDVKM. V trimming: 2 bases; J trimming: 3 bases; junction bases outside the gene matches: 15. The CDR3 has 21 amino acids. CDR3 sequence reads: CASSLGSTSGRALGGYNEQFF. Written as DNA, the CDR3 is TGTGCCAGCAGTTTAGGATCGACTAGCGGGAGGGCCCTCGGGGGCTACAATGAGCAGTTCTTC.

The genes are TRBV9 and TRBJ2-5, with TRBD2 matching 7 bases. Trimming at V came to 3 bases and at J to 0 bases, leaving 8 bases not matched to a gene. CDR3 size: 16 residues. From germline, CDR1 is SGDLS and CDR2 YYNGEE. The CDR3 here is CASSAAGATNQETQYF. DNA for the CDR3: TGTGCCAGCAGCGCCGCGGGAGCCACAAACCAAGAGACCCAGTACTTC.

Written as DNA, the CDR3 is TGTGCCAGCAGTACCAACGCGGGGTCGAAAGCTTTCTTT. Translated, it gives CASSTNAGSKAFF. The rearrangement uses TRBV6-5 and TRBJ1-1; unclear D gene. This CDR3 is built from 13 residues. Germline loops: CDR1 MNHEY, CDR2 SVGAGI. V lost 5 bases, J lost 9 bases, and 16 bases lay in between.

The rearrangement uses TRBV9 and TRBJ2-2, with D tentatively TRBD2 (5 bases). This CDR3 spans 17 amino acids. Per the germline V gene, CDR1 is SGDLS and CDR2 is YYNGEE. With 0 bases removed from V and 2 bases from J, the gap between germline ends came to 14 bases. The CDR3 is CASSVGVGATNTGELFF. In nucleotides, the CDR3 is TGTGCCAGCAGCGTAGGGGTGGGAGCGACAAACACCGGGGAGCTGTTTTTT.

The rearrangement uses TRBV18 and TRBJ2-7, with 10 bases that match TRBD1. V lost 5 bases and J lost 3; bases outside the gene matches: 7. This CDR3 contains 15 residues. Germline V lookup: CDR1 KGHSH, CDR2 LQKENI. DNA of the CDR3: TGTGCCAGCTCAGCCCGGGACAGGGGATACTACGAGCAGTACTTC. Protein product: CASSARDRGYYEQYF.

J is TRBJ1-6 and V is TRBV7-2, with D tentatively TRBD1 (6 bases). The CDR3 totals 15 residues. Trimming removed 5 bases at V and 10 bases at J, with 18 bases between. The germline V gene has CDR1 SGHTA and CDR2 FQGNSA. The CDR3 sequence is CASSPTRGVESPLHF. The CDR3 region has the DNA TGTGCCAGCAGCCCAACCAGGGGAGTAGAGTCACCCCTCCACTTT.

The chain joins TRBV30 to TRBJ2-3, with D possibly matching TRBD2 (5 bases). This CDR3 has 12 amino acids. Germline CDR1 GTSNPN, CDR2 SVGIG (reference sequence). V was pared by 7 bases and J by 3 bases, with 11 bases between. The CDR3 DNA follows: TGTGCCTCAGGCGGGCGGACAGATACGCAGTATTTT. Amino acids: CASGGRTDTQYF.